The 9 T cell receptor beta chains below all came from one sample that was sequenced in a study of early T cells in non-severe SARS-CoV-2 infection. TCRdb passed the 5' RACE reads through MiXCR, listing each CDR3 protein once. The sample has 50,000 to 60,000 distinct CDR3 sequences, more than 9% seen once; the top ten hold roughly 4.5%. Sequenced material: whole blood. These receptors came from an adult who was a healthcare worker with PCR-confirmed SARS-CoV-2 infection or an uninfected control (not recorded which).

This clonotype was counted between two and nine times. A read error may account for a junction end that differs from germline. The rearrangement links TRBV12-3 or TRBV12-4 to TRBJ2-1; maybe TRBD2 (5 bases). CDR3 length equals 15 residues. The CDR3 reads CVSTLGTRGFGEQFF. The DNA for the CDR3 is TGTGTCAGCACCCTCGGTACTAGAGGGTTCGGTGAGCAGTTCTTC.

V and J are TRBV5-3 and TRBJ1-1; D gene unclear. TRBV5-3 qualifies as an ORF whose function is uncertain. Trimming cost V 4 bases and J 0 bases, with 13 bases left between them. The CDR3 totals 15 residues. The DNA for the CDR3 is TGTGCCAGAAGCGGAAGGGCCATCATGAACACTGAAGCTTTCTTT. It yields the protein CARSGRAIMNTEAFF.

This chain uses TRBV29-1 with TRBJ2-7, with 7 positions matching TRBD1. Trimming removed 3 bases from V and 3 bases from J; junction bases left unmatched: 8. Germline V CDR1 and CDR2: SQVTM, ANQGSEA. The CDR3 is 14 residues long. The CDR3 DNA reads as TGCAGCGTTGATTTGGGCAGGGGGAACTACGAGCAGTACTTC. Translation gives CSVDLGRGNYEQYF.

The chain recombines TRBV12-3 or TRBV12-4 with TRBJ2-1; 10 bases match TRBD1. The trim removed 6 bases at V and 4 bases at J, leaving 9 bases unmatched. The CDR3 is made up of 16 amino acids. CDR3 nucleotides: TGTGCCAGCAGGCCCGACAGGGGGCGGTGGTACAATGAGCAGTTCTTC. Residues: CASRPDRGRWYNEQFF.

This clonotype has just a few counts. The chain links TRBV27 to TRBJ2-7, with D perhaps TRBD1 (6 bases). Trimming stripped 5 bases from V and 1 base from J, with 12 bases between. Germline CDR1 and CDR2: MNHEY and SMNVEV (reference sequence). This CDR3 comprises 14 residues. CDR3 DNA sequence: TGTGCCAGCAGTACAGGGTTTGGGTCCTACGAGCAGTACTTC. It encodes CASSTGFGSYEQYF.

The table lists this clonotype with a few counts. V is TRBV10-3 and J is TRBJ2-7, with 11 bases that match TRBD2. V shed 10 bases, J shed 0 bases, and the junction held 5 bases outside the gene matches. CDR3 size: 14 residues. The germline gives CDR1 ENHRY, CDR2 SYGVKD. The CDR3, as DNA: TGTGCCACCCTGGGACTAGCGGACTCCTACGAGCAGTACTTC. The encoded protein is CATLGLADSYEQYF.

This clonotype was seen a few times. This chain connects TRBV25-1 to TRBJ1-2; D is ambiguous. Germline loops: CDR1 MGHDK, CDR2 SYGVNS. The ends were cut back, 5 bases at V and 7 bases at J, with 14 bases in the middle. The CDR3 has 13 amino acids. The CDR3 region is CASSTEGLFGYTF. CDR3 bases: TGTGCCAGCAGTACCGAAGGGTTATTTGGCTACACCTTC.

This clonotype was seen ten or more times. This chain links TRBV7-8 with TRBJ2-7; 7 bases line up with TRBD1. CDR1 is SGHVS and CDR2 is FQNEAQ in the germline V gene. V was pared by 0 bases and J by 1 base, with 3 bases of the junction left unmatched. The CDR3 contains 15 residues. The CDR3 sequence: CASSLAQGQSYEQYF. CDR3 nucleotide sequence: TGTGCCAGCAGCTTAGCCCAGGGACAGTCCTACGAGCAGTACTTC.

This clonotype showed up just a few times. The CDR3 reads CASSRGLAEPETQYF. CDR3 nucleotide sequence: TGTGCCAGCAGCCGTGGACTAGCGGAACCCGAGACCCAGTACTTC. The V gene is TRBV5-4, the J gene TRBJ2-5; the match to TRBD2 covers 10 bases. The V and J ends lost 4 bases and 5 bases, in that order; junction bases with no gene match: 8. The CDR3 contains 15 residues. The V gene's germline CDR1 is SGHNT and CDR2 YYREEE (reference sequence).